This T cell receptor (beta chain) was recorded in a study of blood T cells in healthy people across ages. Study-wide points: Samples with more naive T cells showed higher observed beta diversity. Getting older went along with TCR beta diversity per million T cells dropping roughly linearly. Whereas aged donors had fewer naive CD4+ cells, long-lived donors had more of them and higher diversity.

The sample holds a few counts of this clonotype. Its antigen remains unknown. Primed by a sample-barcoded 5' primer and a J-beta primer mix, a second PCR proceeded for roughly 7 to 11 cycles. Carrying 12 random nucleotides, a template-switch adaptor labeled each individual cDNA molecule. In TCRdb, the 5' RACE reads were re-called with MiXCR into one record per CDR3 protein. The sample has about 1.8 million distinct CDR3 sequences, roughly 49% seen once; the top ten hold 2.1%. The germline V and J ends were trimmed by 6 bases and 0 bases, with 10 bases remaining between them. CDR3 length equals 14 residues. Germline V lookup: CDR1 MNHEY, CDR2 SMNVEV (reference sequence).

The sample was blood. V is TRBV27 and J is TRBJ2-3, with no clear D. The receptor was isolated from a woman aged 40-49 years in good health. CDR3 in amino acids: CASRYSVSTDTQYF. In nucleotides, the CDR3 is TGTGCCAGCAGATACAGTGTTAGCACAGATACGCAGTATTTT.